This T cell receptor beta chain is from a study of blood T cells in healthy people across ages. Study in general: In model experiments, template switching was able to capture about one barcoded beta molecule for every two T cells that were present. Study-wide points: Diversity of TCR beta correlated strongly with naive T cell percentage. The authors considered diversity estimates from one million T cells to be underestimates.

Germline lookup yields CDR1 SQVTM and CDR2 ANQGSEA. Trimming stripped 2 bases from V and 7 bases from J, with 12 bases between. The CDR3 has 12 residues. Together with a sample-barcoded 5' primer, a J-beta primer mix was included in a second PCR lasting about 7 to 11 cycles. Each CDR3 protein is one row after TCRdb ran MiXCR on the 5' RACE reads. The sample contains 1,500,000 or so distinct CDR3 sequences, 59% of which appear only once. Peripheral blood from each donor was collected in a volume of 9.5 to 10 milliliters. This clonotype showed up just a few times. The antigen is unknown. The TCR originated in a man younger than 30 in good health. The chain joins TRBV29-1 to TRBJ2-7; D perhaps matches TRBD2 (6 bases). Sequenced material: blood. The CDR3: CSVESVGSEQYF. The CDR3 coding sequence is TGCAGCGTTGAATCCGTCGGGAGTGAGCAGTACTTC.